The clone carrying this T cell receptor beta chain was seen ten or more times. Its antigen is not known. TCRdb ran MiXCR on the RT-PCR reads and lists one entry per CDR3 protein. The table has some 800,000 distinct CDR3 sequences, approximately 21% seen once. Germline-derived CDR1 and CDR2 are SQVTM and ANQGSEA. This CDR3 region has 12 residues. V was shortened by 5 bases and J by 4 bases, with 11 bases between the two germline ends. The sample comes from a study of response to subunit inactivated influenza vaccine. Study conclusions and caveats: The authors put forward the suggestion that each seasonal influenza vaccination may bring in only a limited number of new T cells.

The sequences come from PBMCs from blood, collected roughly 5 days after vaccination. The TCR originated in a man aged 45-60 years who received an inactivated influenza vaccine. The chain employs TRBV29-1 and TRBJ1-2, with D perhaps matching TRBD1 (5 bases). CDR3 nucleotides: TGCAGCGTTAGACAGAGTTCCTATGGCTACACCTTC. Translating gives CSVRQSSYGYTF.